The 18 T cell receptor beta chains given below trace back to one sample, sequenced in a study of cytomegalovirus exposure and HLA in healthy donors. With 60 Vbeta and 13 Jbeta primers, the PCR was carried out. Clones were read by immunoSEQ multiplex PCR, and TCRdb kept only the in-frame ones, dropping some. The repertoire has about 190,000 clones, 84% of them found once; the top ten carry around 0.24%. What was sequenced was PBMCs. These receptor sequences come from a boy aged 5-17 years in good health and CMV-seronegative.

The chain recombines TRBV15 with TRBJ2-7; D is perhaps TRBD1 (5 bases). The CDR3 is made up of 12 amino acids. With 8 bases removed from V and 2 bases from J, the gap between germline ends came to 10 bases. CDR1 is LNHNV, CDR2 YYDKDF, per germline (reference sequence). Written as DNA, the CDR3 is TGTGCCACCTCTGACAGCACCTACGAGCAGTACTTC. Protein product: CATSDSTYEQYF.

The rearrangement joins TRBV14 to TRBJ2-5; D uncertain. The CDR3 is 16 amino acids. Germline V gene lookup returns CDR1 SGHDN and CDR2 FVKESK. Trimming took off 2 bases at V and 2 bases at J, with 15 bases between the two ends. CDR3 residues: CASSQSSGFWQETQYF. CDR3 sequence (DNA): TGTGCCAGCAGCCAATCCTCCGGGTTCTGGCAAGAGACCCAGTACTTC.

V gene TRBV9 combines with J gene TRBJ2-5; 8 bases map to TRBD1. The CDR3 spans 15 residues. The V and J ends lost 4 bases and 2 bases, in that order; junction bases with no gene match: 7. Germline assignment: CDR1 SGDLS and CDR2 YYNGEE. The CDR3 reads CASSLGQGQQETQYF. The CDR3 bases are TGTGCCAGCAGCCTCGGACAGGGACAACAAGAGACCCAGTACTTC. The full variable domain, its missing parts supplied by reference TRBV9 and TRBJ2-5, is DSGVTQTPKHLITATGQRVTLRCSPRSGDLSVYWYQQSLDQGLQFLIQYYNGEERAKGNILERFSAQQFPDLHSELNLSSLELGDSALYFCASSLGQGQQETQYFGPGTRLLVL.

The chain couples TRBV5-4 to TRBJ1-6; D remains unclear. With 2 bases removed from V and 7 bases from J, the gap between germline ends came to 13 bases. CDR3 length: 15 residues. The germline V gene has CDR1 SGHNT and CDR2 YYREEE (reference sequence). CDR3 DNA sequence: TGTGCCAGCAGCTTTAATCCAGGTGGGAATTCACCCCTCCACTTT. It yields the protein CASSFNPGGNSPLHF.

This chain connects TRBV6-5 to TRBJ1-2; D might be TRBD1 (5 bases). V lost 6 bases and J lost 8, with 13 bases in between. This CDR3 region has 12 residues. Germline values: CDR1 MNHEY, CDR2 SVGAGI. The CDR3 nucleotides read TGTGCCAGCAGCGAATCGGGGGTCGGCTACACCTTC. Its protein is CASSESGVGYTF.

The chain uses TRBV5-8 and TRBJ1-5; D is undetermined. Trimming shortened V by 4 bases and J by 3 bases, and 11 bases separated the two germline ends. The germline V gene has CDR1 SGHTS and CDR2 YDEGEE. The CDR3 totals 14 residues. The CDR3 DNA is TGTGCCAGCAGCAAAGCTTTTCTCAATCAGCCCCAGCATTTT. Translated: CASSKAFLNQPQHF.

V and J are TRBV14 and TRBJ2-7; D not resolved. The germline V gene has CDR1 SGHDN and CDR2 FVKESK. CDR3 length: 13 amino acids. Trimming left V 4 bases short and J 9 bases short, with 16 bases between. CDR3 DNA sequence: TGTGCCAGCAGCCTCAAGGTGGGCATAGGGCAGTACTTC. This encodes CASSLKVGIGQYF.

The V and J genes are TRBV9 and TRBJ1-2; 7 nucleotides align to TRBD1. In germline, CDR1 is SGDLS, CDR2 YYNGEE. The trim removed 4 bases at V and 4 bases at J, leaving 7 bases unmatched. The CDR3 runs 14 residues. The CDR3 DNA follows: TGTGCCAGCAGCCCCCCTCGGACAGGCTATGGCTACACCTTC. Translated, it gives CASSPPRTGYGYTF. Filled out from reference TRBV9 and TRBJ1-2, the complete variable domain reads DSGVTQTPKHLITATGQRVTLRCSPRSGDLSVYWYQQSLDQGLQFLIQYYNGEERAKGNILERFSAQQFPDLHSELNLSSLELGDSALYFCASSPPRTGYGYTFGSGTRLTVV.

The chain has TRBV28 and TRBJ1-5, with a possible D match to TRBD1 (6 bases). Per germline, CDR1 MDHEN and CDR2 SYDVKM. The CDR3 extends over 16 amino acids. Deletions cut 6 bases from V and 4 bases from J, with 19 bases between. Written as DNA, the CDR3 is TGTGCCAGCAGATTTTGGGGGCAAGGTGGGAATCAGCCCCAGCATTTT. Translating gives CASRFWGQGGNQPQHF.

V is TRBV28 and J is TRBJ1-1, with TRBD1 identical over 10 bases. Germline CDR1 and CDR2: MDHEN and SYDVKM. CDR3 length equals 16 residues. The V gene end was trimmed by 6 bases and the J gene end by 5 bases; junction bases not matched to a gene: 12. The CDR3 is CASRPPGQGIRTEAFF. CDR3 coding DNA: TGTGCCAGCAGACCCCCGGGACAGGGGATTCGGACTGAAGCTTTCTTT.

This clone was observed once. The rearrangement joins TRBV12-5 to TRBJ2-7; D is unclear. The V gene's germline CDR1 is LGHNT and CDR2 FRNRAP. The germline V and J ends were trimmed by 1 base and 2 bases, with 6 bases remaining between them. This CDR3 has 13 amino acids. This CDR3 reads CASGLGGTYEQYF. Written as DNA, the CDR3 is TGTGCTAGTGGTTTGGGCGGCACCTACGAGCAGTACTTC.

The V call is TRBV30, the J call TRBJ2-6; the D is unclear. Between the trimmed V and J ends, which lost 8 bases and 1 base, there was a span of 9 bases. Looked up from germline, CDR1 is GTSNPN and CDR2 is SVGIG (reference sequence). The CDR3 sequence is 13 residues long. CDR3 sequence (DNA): TGTGCCCGCCGCGTATCTGGGGCCAACGTCCTGACTTTC. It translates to CARRVSGANVLTF.

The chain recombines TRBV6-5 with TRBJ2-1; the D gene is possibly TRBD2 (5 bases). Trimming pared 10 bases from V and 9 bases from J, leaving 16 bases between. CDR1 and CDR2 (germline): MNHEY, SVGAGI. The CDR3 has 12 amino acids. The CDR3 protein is CATNGVWSEQFF. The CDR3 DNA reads TGTGCCACAAACGGGGTTTGGAGTGAGCAGTTCTTC.

The DNA of the CDR3 is TGCGCCAGCAGCACGGTCGGGGGGGCTAAAAACATTCAGTACTTC. Residues: CASSTVGGAKNIQYF. The J gene is TRBJ2-4, the V gene TRBV4-1; 8 bases are a match to TRBD2. The CDR3 is 15 residues long. Losses at the gene ends were 5 bases for V and 4 bases for J; bases not matched to a gene: 7. Germline V lookup: CDR1 MGHRA, CDR2 YSYEKL.

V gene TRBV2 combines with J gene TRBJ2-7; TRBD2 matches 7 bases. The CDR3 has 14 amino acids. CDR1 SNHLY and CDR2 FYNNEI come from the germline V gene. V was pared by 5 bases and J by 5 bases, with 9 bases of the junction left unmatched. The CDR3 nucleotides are TGTGCCAGCAGTTCGAATGGGGGGGTCGACGAGCAGTACTTC. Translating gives CASSSNGGVDEQYF.

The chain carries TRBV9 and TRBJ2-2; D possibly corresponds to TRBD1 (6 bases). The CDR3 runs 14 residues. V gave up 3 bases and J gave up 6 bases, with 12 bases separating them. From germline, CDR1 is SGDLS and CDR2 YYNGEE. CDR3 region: CASSGQANPGELFF. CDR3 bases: TGTGCCAGCAGCGGACAGGCTAATCCCGGGGAGCTGTTTTTT.

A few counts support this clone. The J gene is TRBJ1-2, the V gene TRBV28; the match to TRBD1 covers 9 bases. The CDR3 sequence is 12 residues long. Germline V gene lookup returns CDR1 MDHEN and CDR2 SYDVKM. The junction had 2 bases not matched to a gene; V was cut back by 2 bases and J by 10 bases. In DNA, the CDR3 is TGTGCCAGCAGTTTAGGGACAGGGCCCTACACCTTC. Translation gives CASSLGTGPYTF.

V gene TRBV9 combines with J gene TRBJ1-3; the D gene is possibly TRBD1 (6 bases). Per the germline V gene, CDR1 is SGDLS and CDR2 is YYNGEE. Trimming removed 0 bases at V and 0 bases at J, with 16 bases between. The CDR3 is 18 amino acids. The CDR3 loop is CASSVAINREFSGNTIYF. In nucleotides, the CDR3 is TGTGCCAGCAGCGTAGCCATTAACAGGGAATTCTCTGGAAACACCATATATTTT.